This T cell receptor (beta chain) came from a study of CD8 T cells in ankylosing spondylitis. Quantitative molecular-barcoded 5'-RACE generated the TCR beta libraries. TCRdb fed the 5' RACE reads into MiXCR, producing one record per CDR3 protein. This table has more than 150,000 distinct CDR3 sequences, more than 9% appearing once. The length of the CDR3 is 14 residues. In germline, CDR1 is LGHNA, CDR2 YSLEER. The trim removed 4 bases at V and 8 bases at J, leaving 9 bases unmatched. The receptor was isolated from a male donor with ankylosing spondylitis or in good health (not recorded which). V usage is TRBV4-3 and J usage is TRBJ1-1; 8 bases align to TRBD1. What was sequenced was blood, either unsorted or a sorted T cell fraction (not recorded which). CDR3 nucleotides: TGCGCCAGCAGCCTCGCTCCGGGACAGGTGGAAGCTTTCTTT. It is translated as CASSLAPGQVEAFF.